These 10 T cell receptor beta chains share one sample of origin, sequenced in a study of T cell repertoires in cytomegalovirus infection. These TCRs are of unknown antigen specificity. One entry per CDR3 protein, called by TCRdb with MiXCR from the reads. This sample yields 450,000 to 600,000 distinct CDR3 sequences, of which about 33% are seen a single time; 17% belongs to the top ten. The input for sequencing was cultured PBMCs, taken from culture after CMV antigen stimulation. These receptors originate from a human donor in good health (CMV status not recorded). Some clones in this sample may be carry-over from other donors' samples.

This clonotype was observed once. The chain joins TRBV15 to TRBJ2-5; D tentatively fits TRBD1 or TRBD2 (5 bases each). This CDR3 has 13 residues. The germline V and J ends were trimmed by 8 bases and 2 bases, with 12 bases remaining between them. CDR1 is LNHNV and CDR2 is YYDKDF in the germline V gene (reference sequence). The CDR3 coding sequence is TGTGCCACCGGGGGTCGAGGGCAAGAGACCCAGTACTTC. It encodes CATGGRGQETQYF.

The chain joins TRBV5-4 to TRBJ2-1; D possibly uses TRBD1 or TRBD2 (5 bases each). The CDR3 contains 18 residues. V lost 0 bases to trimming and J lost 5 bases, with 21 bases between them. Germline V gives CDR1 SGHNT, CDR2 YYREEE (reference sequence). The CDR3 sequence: CASSLVPFVGTLNNEQFF. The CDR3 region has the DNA TGTGCCAGCAGCTTGGTCCCCTTTGTAGGGACCCTTAACAATGAGCAGTTCTTC.

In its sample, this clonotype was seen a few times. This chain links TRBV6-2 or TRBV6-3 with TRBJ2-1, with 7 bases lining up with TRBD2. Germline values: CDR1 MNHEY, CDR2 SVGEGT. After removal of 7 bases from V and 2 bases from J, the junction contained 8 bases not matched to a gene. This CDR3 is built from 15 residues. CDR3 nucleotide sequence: TGTGCCAGCACATGGGTAGCGGGTCCCTACAATGAGCAGTTCTTC. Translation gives CASTWVAGPYNEQFF.

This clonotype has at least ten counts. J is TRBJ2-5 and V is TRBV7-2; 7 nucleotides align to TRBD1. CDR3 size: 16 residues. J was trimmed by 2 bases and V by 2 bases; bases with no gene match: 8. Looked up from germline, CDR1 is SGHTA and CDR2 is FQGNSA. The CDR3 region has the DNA TGTGCCAGCAGCTTAATGTCGGGCAGGGGGCAAGAGACCCAGTACTTC. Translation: CASSLMSGRGQETQYF.

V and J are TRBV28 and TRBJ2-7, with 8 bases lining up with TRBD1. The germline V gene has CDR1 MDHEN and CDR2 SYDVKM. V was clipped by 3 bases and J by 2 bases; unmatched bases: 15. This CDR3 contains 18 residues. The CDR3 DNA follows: TGTGCCAGCAGTTTCAACCCGATAGACAGGGGCAAACCCTACGAGCAGTACTTC. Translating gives CASSFNPIDRGKPYEQYF.

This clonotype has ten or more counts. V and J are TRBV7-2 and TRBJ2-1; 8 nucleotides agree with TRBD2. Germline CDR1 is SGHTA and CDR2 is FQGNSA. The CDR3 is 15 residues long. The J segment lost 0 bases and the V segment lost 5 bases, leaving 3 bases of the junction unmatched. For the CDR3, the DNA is TGTGCCAGCAGCCTGGGGACTAGCTCCTACAATGAGCAGTTCTTC. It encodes CASSLGTSSYNEQFF.

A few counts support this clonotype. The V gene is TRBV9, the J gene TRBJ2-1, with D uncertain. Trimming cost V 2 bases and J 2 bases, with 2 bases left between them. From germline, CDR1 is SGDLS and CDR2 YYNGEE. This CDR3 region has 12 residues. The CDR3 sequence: CASSVTYNEQFF. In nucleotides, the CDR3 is TGTGCCAGCAGCGTGACCTACAATGAGCAGTTCTTC.

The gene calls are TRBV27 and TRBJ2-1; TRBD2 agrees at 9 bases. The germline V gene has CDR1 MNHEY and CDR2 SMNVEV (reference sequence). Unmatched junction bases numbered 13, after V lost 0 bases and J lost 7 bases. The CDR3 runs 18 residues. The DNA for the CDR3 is TGTGCCAGCAGTTTATCTTGGCGGGAGGGCCCACTAAAGAATGAGCAGTTCTTC. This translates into CASSLSWREGPLKNEQFF.

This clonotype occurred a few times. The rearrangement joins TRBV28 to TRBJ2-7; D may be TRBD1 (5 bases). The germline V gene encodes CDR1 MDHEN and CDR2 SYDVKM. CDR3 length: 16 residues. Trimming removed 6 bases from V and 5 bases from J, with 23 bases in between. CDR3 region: CASRSEKAGKYHEQYF. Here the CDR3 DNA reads TGTGCCAGCAGATCCGAAAAGGCAGGGAAGTACCACGAGCAGTACTTC.

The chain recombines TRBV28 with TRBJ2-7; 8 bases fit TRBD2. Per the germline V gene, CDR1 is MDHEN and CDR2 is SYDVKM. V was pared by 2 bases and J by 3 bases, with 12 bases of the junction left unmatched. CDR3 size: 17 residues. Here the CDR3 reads CASSLAPGGARRYEQYF. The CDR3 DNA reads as TGTGCCAGCAGTTTAGCCCCGGGGGGGGCGCGACGCTACGAGCAGTACTTC.